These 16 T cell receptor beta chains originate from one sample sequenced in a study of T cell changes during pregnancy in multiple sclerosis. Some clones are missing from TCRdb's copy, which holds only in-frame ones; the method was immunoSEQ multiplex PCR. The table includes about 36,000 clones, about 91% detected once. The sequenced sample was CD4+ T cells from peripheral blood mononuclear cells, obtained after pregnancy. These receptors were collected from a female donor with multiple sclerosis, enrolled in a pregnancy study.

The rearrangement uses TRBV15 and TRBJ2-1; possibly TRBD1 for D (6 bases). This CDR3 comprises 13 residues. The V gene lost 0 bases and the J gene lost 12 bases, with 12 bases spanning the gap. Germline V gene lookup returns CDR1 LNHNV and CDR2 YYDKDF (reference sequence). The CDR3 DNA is TGTGCCACCAGCAGAGACCAGACAGGCCGGCAGTTCTTC. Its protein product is CATSRDQTGRQFF.

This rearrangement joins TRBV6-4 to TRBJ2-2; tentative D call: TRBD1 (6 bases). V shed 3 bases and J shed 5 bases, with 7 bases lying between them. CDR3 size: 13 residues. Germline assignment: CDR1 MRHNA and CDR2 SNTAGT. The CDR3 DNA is TGTGCCAGCAGTGAAGACAGGACCGGGGAGCTGTTTTTT. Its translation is CASSEDRTGELFF.

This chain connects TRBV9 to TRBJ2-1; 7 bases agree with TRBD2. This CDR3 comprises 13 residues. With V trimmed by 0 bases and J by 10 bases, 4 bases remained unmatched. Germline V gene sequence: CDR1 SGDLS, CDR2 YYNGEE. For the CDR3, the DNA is TGTGCCAGCAGCGTAGCAGGAGCGGGGGAGCAGTTCTTC. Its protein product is CASSVAGAGEQFF.

Here the CDR3 reads CASWAGENSPLHF. The CDR3, as DNA: TGTGCCAGCTGGGCGGGGGAAAATTCACCCCTCCACTTT. The chain links TRBV2 to TRBJ1-6; a weak D match, TRBD1 (5 bases). The CDR3 runs 13 residues. The V and J ends lost 8 bases and 7 bases respectively, with 12 bases between them. Germline V gene data show CDR1 as SNHLY and CDR2 as FYNNEI.

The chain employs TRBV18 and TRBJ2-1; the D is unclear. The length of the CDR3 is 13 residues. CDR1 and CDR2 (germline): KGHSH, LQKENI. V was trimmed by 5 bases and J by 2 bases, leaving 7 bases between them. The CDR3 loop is CASSYNPYNEQFF. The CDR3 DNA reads TGTGCCAGCTCATACAACCCCTACAATGAGCAGTTCTTC.

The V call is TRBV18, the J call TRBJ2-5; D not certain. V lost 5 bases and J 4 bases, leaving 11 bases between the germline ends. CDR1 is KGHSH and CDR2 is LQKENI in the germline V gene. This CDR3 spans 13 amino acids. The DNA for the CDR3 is TGTGCCAGCTCATCGAACTACGGAGAGACCCAGTACTTC. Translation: CASSSNYGETQYF.

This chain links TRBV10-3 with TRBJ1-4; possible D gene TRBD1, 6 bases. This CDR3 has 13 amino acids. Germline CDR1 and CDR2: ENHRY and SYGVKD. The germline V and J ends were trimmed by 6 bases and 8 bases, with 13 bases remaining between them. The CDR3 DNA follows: TGTGCCATCAGGGGGGCTAGGGAGGAAAAACTGTTTTTT. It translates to CAIRGAREEKLFF.

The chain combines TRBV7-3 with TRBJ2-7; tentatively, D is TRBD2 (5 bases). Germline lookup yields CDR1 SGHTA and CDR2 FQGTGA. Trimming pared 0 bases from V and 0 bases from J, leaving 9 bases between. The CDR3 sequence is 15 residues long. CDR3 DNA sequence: TGTGCCAGCAGCTTAACTAGCGCTAGCTCCTACGAGCAGTACTTC. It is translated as CASSLTSASSYEQYF.

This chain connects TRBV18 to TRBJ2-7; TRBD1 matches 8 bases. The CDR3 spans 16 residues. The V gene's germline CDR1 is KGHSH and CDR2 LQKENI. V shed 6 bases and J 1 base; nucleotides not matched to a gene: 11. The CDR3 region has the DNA TGTGCCAGCTCGCACCGTCAAGGGACAGGTTCCTACGAGCAGTACTTC. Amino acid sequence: CASSHRQGTGSYEQYF.

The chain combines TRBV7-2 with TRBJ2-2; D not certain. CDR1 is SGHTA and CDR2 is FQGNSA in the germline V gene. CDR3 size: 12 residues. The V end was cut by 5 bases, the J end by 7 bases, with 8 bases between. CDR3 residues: CASSPFNGELFF. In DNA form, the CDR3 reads TGTGCCAGCAGCCCTTTTAACGGGGAGCTGTTTTTT.

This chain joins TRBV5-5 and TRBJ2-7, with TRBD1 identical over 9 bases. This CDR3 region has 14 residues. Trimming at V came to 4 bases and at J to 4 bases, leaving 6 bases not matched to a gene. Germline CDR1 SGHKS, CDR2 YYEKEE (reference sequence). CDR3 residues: CASSAGTGWYEQYF. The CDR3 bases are TGTGCCAGCAGCGCCGGGACAGGGTGGTACGAGCAGTACTTC.

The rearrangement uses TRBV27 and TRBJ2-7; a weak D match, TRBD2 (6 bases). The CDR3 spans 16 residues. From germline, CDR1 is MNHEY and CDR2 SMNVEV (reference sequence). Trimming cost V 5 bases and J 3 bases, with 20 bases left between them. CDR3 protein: CASSPRLDRPSYEQYF. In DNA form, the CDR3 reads TGTGCCAGCAGTCCCCGACTAGATAGACCTAGCTACGAGCAGTACTTC.

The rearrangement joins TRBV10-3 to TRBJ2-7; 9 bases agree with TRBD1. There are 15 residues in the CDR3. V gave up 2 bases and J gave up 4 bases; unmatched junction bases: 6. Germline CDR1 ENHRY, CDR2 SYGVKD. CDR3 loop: CAISEPGQGRYEQYF. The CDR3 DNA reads TGTGCCATCAGTGAGCCGGGACAGGGAAGGTACGAGCAGTACTTC.

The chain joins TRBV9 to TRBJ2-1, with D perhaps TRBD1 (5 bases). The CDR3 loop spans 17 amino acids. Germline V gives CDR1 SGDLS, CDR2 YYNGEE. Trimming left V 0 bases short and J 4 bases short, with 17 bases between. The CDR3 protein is CASSVAPWTTVYNEQFF. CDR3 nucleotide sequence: TGTGCCAGCAGCGTAGCACCATGGACGACAGTATACAATGAGCAGTTCTTC.

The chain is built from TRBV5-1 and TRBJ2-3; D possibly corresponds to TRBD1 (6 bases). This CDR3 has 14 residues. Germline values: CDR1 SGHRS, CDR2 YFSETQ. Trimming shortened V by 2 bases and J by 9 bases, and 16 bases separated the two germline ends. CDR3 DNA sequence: TGCGCCAGCAGCTTAGGTCAGGGGAGCGAAACGCAGTATTTT. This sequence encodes CASSLGQGSETQYF.

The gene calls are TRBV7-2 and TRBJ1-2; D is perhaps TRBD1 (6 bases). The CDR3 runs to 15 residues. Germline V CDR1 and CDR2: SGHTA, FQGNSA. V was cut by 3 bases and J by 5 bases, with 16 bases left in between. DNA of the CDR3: TGTGCCAGCAGCTTCGCCCAGGCGGGGGCTTATGGCTACACCTTC. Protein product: CASSFAQAGAYGYTF.